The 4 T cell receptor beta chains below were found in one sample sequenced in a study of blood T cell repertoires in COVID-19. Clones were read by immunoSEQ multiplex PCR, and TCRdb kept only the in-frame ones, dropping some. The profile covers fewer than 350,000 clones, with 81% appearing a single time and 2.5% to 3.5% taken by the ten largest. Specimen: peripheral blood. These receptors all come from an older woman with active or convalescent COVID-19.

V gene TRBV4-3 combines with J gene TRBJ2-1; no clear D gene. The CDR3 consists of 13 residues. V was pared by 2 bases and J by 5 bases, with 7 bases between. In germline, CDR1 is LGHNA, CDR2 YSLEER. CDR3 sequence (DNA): TGCGCCAGCAGCCAACTACGGGACAATGAGCAGTTCTTC. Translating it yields CASSQLRDNEQFF.

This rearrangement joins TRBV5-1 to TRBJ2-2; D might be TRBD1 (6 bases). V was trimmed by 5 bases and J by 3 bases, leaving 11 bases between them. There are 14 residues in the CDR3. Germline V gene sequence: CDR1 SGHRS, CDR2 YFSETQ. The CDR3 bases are TGCGCCAGCAGTATCGAGGGGGACACCGGGGAGCTGTTTTTT. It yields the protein CASSIEGDTGELFF.

The CDR3 nucleotides read TGTGCCATCAGTGAGTCGAGGGAAGCTTTCTTT. This codes for CAISESREAFF. The V and J genes are TRBV10-3 and TRBJ1-1; D remains ambiguous. Trimming stripped 0 bases from V and 8 bases from J, with 4 bases between. The CDR3 is 11 residues long. Germline V lookup: CDR1 ENHRY, CDR2 SYGVKD.

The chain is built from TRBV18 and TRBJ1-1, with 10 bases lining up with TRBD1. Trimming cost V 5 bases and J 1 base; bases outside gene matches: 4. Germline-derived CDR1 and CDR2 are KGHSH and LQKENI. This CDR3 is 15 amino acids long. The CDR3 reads CASSLGQGKNTEAFF. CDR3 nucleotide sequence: TGTGCCAGCTCATTGGGACAGGGGAAGAACACTGAAGCTTTCTTT.